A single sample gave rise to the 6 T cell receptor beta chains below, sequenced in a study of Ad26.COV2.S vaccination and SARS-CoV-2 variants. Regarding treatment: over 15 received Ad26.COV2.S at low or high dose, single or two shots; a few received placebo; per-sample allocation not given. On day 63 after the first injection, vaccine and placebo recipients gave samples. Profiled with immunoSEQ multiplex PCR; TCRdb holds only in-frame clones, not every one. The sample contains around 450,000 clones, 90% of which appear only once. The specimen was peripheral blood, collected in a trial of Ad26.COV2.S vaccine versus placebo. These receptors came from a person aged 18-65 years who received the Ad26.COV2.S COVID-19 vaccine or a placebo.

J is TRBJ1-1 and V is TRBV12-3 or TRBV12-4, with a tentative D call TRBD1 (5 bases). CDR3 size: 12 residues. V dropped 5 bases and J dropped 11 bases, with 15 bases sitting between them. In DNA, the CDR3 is TGTGCCAGCAGTGCACAGGCCTTGGGGGCTTTCTTT. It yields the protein CASSAQALGAFF.

The CDR3 spells CASSQGQGANSPLHF. The CDR3 nucleotides read TGTGCCAGCAGCCAAGGACAGGGGGCTAATTCACCCCTCCACTTT. The rearrangement uses TRBV14 and TRBJ1-6; 10 nucleotides agree with TRBD1. Germline CDR1 is SGHDN and CDR2 is FVKESK. The CDR3 contains 15 residues. The J segment lost 6 bases and the V segment lost 1 base, leaving 0 bases of the junction unmatched.

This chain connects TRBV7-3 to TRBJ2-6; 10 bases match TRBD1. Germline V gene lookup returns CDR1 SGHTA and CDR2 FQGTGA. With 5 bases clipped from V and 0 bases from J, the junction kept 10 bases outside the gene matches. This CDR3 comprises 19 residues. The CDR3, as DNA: TGTGCCAGCAGCACCCGGACAGGGGGAATTCTCTCTGGGGCCAACGTCCTGACTTTC. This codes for CASSTRTGGILSGANVLTF.

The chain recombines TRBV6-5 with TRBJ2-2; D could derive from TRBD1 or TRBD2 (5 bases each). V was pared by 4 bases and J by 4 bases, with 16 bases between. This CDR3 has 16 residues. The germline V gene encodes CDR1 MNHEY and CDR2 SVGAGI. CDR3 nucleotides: TGTGCCAGCAGTTCCCTGAGACAGAGGGGCACCGGGGAGCTGTTTTTT. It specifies CASSSLRQRGTGELFF.

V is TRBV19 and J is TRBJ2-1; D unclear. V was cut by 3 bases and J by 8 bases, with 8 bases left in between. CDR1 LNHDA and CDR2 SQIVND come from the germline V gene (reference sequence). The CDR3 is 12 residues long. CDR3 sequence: CASSIYGDEQFF. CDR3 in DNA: TGTGCCAGTAGTATCTATGGGGATGAGCAGTTCTTC. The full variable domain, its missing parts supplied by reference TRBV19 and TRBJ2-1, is DGGITQSPKYLFRKEGQNVTLSCEQNLNHDAMYWYRQDPGQGLRLIYYSQIVNDFQKGDIAEGYSVSREKKESFPLTVTSAQKNPTAFYLCASSIYGDEQFFGPGTRLTVL.

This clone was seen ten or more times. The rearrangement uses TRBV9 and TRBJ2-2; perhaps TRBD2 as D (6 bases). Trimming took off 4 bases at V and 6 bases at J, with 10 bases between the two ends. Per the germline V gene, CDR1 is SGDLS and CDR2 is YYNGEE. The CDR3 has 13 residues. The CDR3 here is CASSQGLAGELFF. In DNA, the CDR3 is TGTGCCAGCAGCCAGGGACTGGCCGGGGAGCTGTTTTTT.